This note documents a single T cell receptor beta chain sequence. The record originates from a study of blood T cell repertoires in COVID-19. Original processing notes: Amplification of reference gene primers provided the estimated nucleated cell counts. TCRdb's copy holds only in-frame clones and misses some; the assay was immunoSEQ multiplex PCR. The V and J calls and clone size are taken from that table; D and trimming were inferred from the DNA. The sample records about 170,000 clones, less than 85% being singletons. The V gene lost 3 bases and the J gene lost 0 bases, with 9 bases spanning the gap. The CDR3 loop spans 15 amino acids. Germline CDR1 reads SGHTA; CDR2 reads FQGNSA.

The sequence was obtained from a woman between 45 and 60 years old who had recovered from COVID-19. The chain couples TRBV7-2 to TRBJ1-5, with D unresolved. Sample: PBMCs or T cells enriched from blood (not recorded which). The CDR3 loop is CASSFAPYSNQPQHF. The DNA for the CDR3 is TGTGCCAGCAGCTTCGCGCCTTATAGCAATCAGCCCCAGCATTTT.